The next 13 T cell receptor beta chains were all read from a single sample in a study of Ad26.COV2.S vaccination and SARS-CoV-2 variants. The method was immunoSEQ multiplex PCR; TCRdb's version includes in-frame clones alone and lacks a portion of them. The sample has 300,000 to 400,000 clones, under 90% seen once; the top ten hold 5.5%. Treatment of the sample: about 20 received Ad26.COV2.S at low or high dose, single or two shots; a few received placebo; per-sample allocation not given. Collection of the samples took place on day 63 after the first injection of vaccine or placebo. The sample was peripheral blood, taken in a trial of Ad26.COV2.S vaccine versus placebo. The source is a person between 18 and 60 years old who received the Ad26.COV2.S COVID-19 vaccine or a placebo.

This rearrangement joins TRBV6-5 to TRBJ2-7, with 7 bases identical to TRBD2. The germline V gene has CDR1 MNHEY and CDR2 SVGAGI. This CDR3 comprises 14 residues. The V and J ends lost 6 bases and 7 bases, in that order; junction bases with no gene match: 12. The DNA of the CDR3 is TGTGCCAGCAGGCCCAGCGGGATATTCAGGGAGCAGTACGTC. It encodes CASRPSGIFREQYV.

The chain uses TRBV5-1 and TRBJ2-3, with D perhaps matching TRBD2 (5 bases). Germline CDR1 reads SGHRS; CDR2 reads YFSETQ. With 3 bases removed from V and 3 bases from J, the gap between germline ends came to 14 bases. There are 15 residues in the CDR3. CDR3 protein: CASSSDFTGTDTQYF. As DNA, the CDR3 is TGCGCCAGCAGCTCGGACTTCACCGGAACAGATACGCAGTATTTT. The full variable domain, in which reference TRBV5-1 and TRBJ2-3 provide the parts outside the CDR3, is KAGVTQTPRYLIKTRGQQVTLSCSPISGHRSVSWYQQTPGQGLQFLFEYFSETQRNKGNFPGRFSGRQFSNSRSEMNVSTLELGDSALYLCASSSDFTGTDTQYFGPGTRLTVL.

This clone has just one count. The chain uses TRBV4-3 and TRBJ1-5; D is ambiguous. Per the germline V gene, CDR1 is LGHNA and CDR2 is YSLEER. V lost 0 bases, J lost 6 bases, and 15 bases lay in between. The CDR3 runs 16 residues. Here the CDR3 DNA reads TGCGCCAGCAGCCAAGAGGGGATAGGGTCAGGTCAGCCCCAGCATTTT. This encodes CASSQEGIGSGQPQHF.

The rearrangement links TRBV7-9 to TRBJ1-5; D perhaps matches TRBD1 (5 bases). With 5 bases removed from V and 4 bases from J, the gap between germline ends came to 15 bases. This CDR3 contains 15 residues. Germline-derived CDR1 and CDR2 are SEHNR and FQNEAQ (reference sequence). The CDR3 DNA reads as TGTGCCAGCAGCGACCCTCGGGGGGGAAATCAGCCCCAGCATTTT. The encoded protein is CASSDPRGGNQPQHF.

The J gene is TRBJ1-4, the V gene TRBV7-2; perhaps TRBD1 as D (5 bases). V gave up 3 bases and J gave up 6 bases, with 20 bases separating them. This CDR3 has 17 residues. Germline V lookup: CDR1 SGHTA, CDR2 FQGNSA. The CDR3 region has the DNA TGTGCCAGCAGCTTCGCGCAGATCTCCATAGGGGATGAAAAACTGTTTTTT. Protein sequence: CASSFAQISIGDEKLFF. Drawing the rest from reference TRBV7-2 and TRBJ1-4, the complete variable domain is GAGVSQSPSNKVTEKGKDVELRCDPISGHTALYWYRQSLGQGLEFLIYFQGNSAPDKSGLPSDRFSAERTGGSVSTLTIQRTQQEDSAVYLCASSFAQISIGDEKLFFGSGTQLSVL.

This clone has just one count. This chain connects TRBV4-1 to TRBJ1-4, with D hard to call. Germline CDR1 MGHRA, CDR2 YSYEKL. Trimming pared 0 bases from V and 8 bases from J, leaving 25 bases between. CDR3 length: 19 amino acids. Written as DNA, the CDR3 is TGCGCCAGCAGCCAAGATCGAGGACCCTCCCGGCCGCGGAGGGAAAAACTGTTTTTT. Protein sequence: CASSQDRGPSRPRREKLFF.

V is TRBV12-3 or TRBV12-4 and J is TRBJ2-7, with 7 bases fitting TRBD1. The CDR3 is made up of 13 amino acids. Trimming took 3 bases from V and 5 from J; bases not matched to a gene: 4. This CDR3 reads CASSLGRGNEQYV. CDR3 nucleotides: TGTGCCAGCAGTTTGGGCAGGGGGAACGAGCAGTACGTC.

This chain uses TRBV24-1 with TRBJ2-7, with a possible D match to TRBD2 (5 bases). The CDR3 consists of 14 residues. Germline loops: CDR1 KGHDR, CDR2 SFDVKD. The germline V and J ends were trimmed by 0 bases and 3 bases, with 8 bases remaining between them. The CDR3 nucleotides read TGTGCCACCAGTGATTTGACTAGTTTCTACGAGCAGTACTTC. Translated, it gives CATSDLTSFYEQYF.

V gene TRBV20-1 combines with J gene TRBJ1-6, with a tentative D call TRBD1 (6 bases). CDR1 and CDR2 from the germline V gene are DFQATT and SNEGSKA (reference sequence). The CDR3 totals 11 residues. V was clipped by 0 bases and J by 13 bases, with 7 bases between them. The CDR3 bases are TGCAGTGCTAGAGAAGGACAGCCCCTCCACTTT. Translating gives CSAREGQPLHF.

The chain employs TRBV11-2 and TRBJ2-7; 8 bases are shared with TRBD2. V was pared by 1 base and J by 4 bases, with 3 bases of the junction left unmatched. This CDR3 comprises 14 residues. Germline V CDR1 and CDR2: SGHAT, FQNNGV. The CDR3 sequence is CASSLGGGGYEQYF. As DNA, the CDR3 is TGTGCCAGCAGCTTAGGCGGCGGGGGGTACGAGCAGTACTTC.

Remarks on this clone: The sample carries other DNA sequences with the same CDR3. The gene calls are TRBV5-1 and TRBJ1-5; D call uncertain. V dropped 0 bases and J dropped 1 base, with 2 bases sitting between them. The CDR3 consists of 13 residues. CDR1 is SGHRS, CDR2 YFSETQ, per germline. This CDR3 is CASSLGSNQPQHF. The CDR3 coding sequence is TGCGCCAGCAGCTTGGGGAGCAATCAGCCCCAGCATTTT.

This clone came up once. V gene TRBV10-3 combines with J gene TRBJ1-4; D possibly corresponds to TRBD1 (6 bases). This CDR3 is 15 amino acids long. Germline V gene data show CDR1 as ENHRY and CDR2 as SYGVKD. The V end lost 8 bases, the J end lost 4 bases, and 17 bases lay between the germline ends. The CDR3: CAIRDSGTLNEKLFF. CDR3 sequence (DNA): TGTGCCATCCGCGACTCCGGGACACTTAATGAAAAACTGTTTTTT.

V usage is TRBV5-5 and J usage is TRBJ2-6; no clear D. The length of the CDR3 is 16 residues. V lost 9 bases to trimming and J lost 2 bases, with 18 bases between them. From germline, CDR1 is SGHKS and CDR2 YYEKEE (reference sequence). The CDR3 coding sequence is TGTGCCACCTACCGGATCGGAGAGACTGGGGCCAACGTCCTGACTTTC. As protein: CATYRIGETGANVLTF.